These T cell receptor beta chains were read from a single sample in a study of blood T cells in healthy people across ages. TCRdb passed the 5' RACE reads through MiXCR, listing each CDR3 protein once. The sample holds 730,000 or so distinct CDR3 sequences, about 42% seen once. Sequenced material: blood. All receptors come from a woman in her sixties or seventies in good health. CDR3s include the opening cysteine and the closing phenylalanine or tryptophan. A D gene is named only where the DNA matches it firmly. Only part of the rows carry a size: once, few, many, or a class if the clone is expanded.

size	V	D	J	DNA	CDR3
many	TRBV6-2/TRBV6-3	NA	TRBJ2-7	TGTGCCAGCAGTTACCAGGCAGGAAGGAACTCCTACGAGCAGTACTTC	CASSYQAGRNSYEQYF
NA	TRBV11-2	NA	TRBJ2-3	TGTGCCAGCAGCTTAATCGGGTTCACATCATCAGATACGCAGTATTTT	CASSLIGFTSSDTQYF
NA	TRBV12-3/TRBV12-4	TRBD1	TRBJ2-7	TGTGCCAGCAACCCCGGGACAGGAGCCTACGAGCAGTACTTC	CASNPGTGAYEQYF
once	TRBV11-3	NA	TRBJ2-5	TGTGCCAGCAGCTTAGCGGGGAACCTCCAAGAGACCCAGTACTTC	CASSLAGNLQETQYF
NA	TRBV6-1	NA	TRBJ2-7	TGTGCCAGCAGCCCGCCAGTACCCCCTTACGAGCAGTACTTC	CASSPPVPPYEQYF
few	TRBV6-5	NA	TRBJ2-5	TGTGCCAGCAGACGTGTGGGAGAGACCCAGTACTTC	CASRRVGETQYF
NA	TRBV4-3	TRBD1	TRBJ2-1	TGCGCCAGCAGCCAAGATAGTTCGGGACAGGGTGACAATGAGCAGTTCTTC	CASSQDSSGQGDNEQFF
NA	TRBV21-1	NA	TRBJ1-4	TGTGCCAGCAGCAAAGAATCAACTAATGAAAAACTGTTTTTT	CASSKESTNEKLFF
few	TRBV20-1	NA	TRBJ2-1	TGCAGTGCCGAGACGCTAATCTACAATGAGCAGTTCTTC	CSAETLIYNEQFF
NA	TRBV6-5	NA	TRBJ2-1	TGTGCCAGCAGTTACAGGGACCTGTCCTACAATGAGCAGTTCTTC	CASSYRDLSYNEQFF
NA	TRBV27	NA	TRBJ1-1	TGTGCCAGCAGTCCAGGGGTCACCATAGGAGGCACTGAAGCTTTCTTT	CASSPGVTIGGTEAFF
NA	TRBV29-1	NA	TRBJ1-1	TGCAGCGTTTCGAACCAACGCACTGAAGCTTTCTTT	CSVSNQRTEAFF
NA	TRBV7-9	TRBD2	TRBJ2-3	TGTGCCAGCAGCTCCGGACTAGCGGGGGTGGGAGATACGCAGTATTTT	CASSSGLAGVGDTQYF
NA	TRBV20-1	NA	TRBJ2-3	TGCAGTGCTAGACCAGATCTCCGCACAGATACGCAGTATTTT	CSARPDLRTDTQYF
few	TRBV20-1	TRBD2	TRBJ2-5	TGCAGTGCAAGGACTAGCGGGAGGGGGGAGACCCAGTACTTC	CSARTSGRGETQYF
few	TRBV7-3	TRBD1	TRBJ2-5	TGTGCCAGCAGCCTAGGACAGGGGCCGGGGGAGACCCAGTACTTC	CASSLGQGPGETQYF
NA	TRBV20-1	NA	TRBJ1-4	TGCAGTGCTAGAGATCCATCCGGGGCGGATGAAAAACTGTTTTTT	CSARDPSGADEKLFF
NA	TRBV12-3/TRBV12-4	NA	TRBJ1-4	TGTGCCAGCAGTTTAACGACCGGGGCTAATGAAAAACTGTTTTTT	CASSLTTGANEKLFF
NA	TRBV4-2	NA	TRBJ2-7	TGTGTCAGCAGCCCCCGTTTGGGCTCCTACGAGCAGTACTTC	CVSSPRLGSYEQYF
few	TRBV28	TRBD1	TRBJ2-7	TGTGCCAGCAGTAGACAGGGGGGACATGACGAGCAGTACTTC	CASSRQGGHDEQYF
few	TRBV29-1	TRBD1	TRBJ2-7	TGCAGCGTTCGAACAGGGGTCGTCTCCTACGAGCAGTACTTC	CSVRTGVVSYEQYF
NA	TRBV20-1	TRBD1	TRBJ2-3	TGCAGTGCTAGCGGGACAGGGGCGTCGGATACGCAGTATTTT	CSASGTGASDTQYF
few	TRBV7-2	TRBD1	TRBJ2-3	TGTGCCCTTTCCGGGACAGGGTCAGATACGCAGTATTTT	CALSGTGSDTQYF
few	TRBV11-3	NA	TRBJ2-1	TGTGCCAGCAGCTTAGATTCCCCTGACACTGGCTATAAGCAGTTCTTC	CASSLDSPDTGYKQFF
many	TRBV20-1	NA	TRBJ2-6	TGCAGTGCTCAGACGAGGGGCTCTGGGGCCAACGTCCTGACTTTC	CSAQTRGSGANVLTF
NA	TRBV6-2/TRBV6-3	NA	TRBJ2-3	TGTGCCAGCAGTTACGAGTCACTAGGTAAAGTCACAGATACGCAGTATTTT	CASSYESLGKVTDTQYF
NA	TRBV3-1	NA	TRBJ2-5	TGTGCCAGCAGCCAGGGGGTCATGAAGACCCAGTACTTC	CASSQGVMKTQYF
NA	TRBV27	NA	TRBJ1-2	TGTGCCAGCAGTCCAACCTATCAGGGGATCGGCTGTGGCTACACCTTC	CASSPTYQGIGCGYTF
NA	TRBV20-1	TRBD2	TRBJ2-1	TGCAGTGCCCCGGGACTAGCGGGAGAAGGTGCGCAGTTCTTC	CSAPGLAGEGAQFF
NA	TRBV3-1	TRBD1	TRBJ1-3	TGTGCCAGCAGCCAAGATTTGGGACAGGCGCGAACCGGAAACACCATATATTTT	CASSQDLGQARTGNTIYF
few	TRBV12-3/TRBV12-4	TRBD1	TRBJ1-6	TGTGCCAGCAGTCTACAGGGGGCCTTCTCACCCCTCCACTTT	CASSLQGAFSPLHF
many	TRBV29-1	TRBD1	TRBJ2-5	TGCAGCGTTGAGATGGGACAGGCGGAAGAGACCCAGTACTTC	CSVEMGQAEETQYF